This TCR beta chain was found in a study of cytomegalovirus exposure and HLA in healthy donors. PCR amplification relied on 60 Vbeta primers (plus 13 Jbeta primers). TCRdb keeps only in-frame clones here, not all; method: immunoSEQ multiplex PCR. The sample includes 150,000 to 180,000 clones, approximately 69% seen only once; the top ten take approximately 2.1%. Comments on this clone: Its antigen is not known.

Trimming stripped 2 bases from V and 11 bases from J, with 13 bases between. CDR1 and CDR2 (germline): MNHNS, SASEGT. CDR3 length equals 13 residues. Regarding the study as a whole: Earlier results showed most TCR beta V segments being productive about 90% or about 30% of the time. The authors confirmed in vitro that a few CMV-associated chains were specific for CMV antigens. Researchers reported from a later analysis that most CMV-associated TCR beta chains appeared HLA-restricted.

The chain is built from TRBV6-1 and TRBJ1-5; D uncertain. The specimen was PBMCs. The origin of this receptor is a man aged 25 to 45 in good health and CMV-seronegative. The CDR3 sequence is CASSESHRRAQHF. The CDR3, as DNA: TGTGCCAGCAGTGAATCCCACCGGAGGGCCCAGCATTTT.